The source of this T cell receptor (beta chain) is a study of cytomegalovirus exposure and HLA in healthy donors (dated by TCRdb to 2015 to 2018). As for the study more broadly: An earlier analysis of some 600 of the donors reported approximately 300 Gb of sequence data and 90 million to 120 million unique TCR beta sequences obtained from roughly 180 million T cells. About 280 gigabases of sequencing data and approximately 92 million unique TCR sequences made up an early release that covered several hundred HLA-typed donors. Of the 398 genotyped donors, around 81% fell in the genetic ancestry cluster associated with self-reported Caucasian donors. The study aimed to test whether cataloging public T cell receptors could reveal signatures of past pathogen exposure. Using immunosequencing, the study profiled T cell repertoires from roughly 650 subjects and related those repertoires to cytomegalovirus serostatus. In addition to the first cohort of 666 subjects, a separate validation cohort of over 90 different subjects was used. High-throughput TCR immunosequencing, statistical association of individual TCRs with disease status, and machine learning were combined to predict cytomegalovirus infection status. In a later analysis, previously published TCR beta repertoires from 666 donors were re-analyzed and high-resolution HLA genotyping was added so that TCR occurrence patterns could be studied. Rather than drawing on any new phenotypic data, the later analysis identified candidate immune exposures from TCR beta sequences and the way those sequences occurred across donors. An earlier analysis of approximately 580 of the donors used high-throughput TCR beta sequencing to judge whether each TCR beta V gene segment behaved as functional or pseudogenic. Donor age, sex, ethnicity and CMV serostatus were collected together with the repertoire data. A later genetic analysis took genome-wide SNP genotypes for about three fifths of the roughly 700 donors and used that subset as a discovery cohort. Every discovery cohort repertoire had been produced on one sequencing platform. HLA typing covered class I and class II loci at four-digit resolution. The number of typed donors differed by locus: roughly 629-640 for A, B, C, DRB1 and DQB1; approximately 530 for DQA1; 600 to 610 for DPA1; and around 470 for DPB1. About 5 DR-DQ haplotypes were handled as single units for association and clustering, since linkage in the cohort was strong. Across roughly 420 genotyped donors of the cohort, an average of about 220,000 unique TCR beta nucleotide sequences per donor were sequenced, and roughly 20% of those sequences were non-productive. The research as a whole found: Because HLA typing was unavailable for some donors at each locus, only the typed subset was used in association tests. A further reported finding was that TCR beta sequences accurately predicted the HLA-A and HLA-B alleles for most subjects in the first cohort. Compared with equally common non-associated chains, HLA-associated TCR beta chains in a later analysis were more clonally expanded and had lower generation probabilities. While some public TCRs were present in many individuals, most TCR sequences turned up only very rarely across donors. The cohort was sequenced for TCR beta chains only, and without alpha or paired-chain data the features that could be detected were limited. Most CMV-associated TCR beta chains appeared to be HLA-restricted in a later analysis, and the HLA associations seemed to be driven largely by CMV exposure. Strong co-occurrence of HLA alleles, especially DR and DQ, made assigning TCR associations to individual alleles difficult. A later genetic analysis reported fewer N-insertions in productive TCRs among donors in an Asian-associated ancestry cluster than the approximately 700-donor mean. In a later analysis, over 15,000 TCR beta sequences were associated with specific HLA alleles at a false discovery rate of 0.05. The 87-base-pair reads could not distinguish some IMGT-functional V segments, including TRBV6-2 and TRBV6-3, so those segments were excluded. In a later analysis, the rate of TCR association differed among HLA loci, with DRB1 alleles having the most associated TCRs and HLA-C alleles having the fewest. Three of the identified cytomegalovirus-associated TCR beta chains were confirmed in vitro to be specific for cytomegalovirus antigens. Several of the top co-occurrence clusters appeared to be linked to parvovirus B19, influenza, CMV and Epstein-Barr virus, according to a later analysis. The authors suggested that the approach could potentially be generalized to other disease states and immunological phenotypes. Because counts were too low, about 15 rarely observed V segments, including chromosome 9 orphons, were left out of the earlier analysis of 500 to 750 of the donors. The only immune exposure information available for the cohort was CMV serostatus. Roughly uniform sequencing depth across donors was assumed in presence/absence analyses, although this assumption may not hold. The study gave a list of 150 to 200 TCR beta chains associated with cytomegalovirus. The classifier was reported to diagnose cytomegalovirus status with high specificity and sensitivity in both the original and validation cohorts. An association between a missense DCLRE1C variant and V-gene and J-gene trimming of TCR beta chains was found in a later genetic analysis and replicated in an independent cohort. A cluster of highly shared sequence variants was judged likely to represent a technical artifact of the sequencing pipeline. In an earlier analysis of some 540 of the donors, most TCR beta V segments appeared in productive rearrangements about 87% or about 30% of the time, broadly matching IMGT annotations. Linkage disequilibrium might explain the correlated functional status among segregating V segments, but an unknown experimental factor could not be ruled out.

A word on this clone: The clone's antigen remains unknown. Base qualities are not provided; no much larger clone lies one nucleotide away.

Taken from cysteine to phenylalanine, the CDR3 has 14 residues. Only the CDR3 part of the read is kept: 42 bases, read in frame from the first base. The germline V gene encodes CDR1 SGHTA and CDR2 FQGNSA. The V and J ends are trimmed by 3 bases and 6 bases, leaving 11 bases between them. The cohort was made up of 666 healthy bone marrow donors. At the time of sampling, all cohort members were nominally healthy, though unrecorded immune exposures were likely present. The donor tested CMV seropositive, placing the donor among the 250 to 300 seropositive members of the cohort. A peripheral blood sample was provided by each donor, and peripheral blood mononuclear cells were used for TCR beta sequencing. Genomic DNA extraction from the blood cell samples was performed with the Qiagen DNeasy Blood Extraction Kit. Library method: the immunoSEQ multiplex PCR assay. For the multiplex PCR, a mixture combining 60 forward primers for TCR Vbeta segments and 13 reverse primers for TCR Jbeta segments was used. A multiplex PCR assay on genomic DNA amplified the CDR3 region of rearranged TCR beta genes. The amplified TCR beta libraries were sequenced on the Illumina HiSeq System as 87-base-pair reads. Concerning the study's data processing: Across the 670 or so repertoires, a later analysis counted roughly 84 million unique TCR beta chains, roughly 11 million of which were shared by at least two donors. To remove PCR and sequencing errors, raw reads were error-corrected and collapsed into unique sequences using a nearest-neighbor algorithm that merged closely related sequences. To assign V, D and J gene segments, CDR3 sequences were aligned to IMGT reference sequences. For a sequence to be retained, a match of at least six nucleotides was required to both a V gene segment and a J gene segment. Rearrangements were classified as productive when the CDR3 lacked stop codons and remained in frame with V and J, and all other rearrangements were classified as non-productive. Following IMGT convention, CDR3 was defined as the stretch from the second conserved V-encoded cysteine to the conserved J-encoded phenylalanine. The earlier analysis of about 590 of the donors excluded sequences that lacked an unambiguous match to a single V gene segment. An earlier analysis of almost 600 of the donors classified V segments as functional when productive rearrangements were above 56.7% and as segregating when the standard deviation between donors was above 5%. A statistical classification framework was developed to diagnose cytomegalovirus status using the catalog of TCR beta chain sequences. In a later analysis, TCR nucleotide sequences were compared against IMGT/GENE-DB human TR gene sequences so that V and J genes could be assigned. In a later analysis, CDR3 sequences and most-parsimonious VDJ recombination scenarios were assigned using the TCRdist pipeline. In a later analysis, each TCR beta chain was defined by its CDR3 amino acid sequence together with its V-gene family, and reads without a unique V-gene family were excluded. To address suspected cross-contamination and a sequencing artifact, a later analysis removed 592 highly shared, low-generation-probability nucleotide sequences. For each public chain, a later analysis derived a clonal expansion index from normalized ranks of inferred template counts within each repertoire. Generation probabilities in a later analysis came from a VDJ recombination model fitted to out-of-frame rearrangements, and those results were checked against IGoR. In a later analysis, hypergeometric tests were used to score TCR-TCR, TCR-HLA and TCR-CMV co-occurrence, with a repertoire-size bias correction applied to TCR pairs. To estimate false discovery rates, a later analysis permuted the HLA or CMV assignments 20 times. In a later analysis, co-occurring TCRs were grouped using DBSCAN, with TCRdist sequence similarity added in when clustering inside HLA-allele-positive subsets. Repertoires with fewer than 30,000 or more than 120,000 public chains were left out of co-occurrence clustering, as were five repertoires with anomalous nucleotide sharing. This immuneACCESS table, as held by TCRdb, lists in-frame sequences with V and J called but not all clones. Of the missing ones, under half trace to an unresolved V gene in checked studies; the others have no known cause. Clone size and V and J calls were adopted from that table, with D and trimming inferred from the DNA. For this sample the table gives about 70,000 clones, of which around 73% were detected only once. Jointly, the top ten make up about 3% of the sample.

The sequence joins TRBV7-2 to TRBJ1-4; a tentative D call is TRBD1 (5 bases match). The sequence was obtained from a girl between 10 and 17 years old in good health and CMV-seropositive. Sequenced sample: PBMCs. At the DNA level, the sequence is TGTGCCAGCAGCTTCCGACAGTATGATGAAAAACTGTTTTTT. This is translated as CASSFRQYDEKLFF.